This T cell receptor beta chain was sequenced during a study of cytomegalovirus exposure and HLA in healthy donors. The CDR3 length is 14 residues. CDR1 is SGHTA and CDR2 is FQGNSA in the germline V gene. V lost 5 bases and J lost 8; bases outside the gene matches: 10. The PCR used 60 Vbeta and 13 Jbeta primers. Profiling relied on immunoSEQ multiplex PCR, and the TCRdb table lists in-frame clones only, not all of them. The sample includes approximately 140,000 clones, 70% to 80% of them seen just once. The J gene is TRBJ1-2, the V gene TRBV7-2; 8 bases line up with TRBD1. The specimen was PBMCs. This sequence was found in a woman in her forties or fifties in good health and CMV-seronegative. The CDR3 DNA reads TGTGCCAGCAGCCACGGACAGGGAATCTTAGGCTACACCTTC. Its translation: CASSHGQGILGYTF.